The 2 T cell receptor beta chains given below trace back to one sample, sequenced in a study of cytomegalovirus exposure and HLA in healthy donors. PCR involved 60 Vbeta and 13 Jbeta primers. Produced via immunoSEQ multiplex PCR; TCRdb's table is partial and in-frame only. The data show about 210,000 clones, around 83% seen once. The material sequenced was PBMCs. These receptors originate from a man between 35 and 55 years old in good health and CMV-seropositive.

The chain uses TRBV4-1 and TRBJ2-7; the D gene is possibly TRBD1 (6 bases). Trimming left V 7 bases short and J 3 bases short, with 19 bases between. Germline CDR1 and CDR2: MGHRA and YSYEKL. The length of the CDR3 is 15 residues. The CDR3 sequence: CASTPHEGVLYEQYF. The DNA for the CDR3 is TGCGCCAGCACCCCCCATGAGGGGGTCCTCTACGAGCAGTACTTC.

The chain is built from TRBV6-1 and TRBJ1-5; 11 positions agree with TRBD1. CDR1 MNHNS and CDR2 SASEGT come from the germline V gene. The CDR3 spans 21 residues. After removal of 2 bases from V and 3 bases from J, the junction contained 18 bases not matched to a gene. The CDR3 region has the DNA TGTGCCAGCAGTGAACTTCGTACGATGATAGGGACAGGGGGGACCAATCAGCCCCAGCATTTT. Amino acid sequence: CASSELRTMIGTGGTNQPQHF.